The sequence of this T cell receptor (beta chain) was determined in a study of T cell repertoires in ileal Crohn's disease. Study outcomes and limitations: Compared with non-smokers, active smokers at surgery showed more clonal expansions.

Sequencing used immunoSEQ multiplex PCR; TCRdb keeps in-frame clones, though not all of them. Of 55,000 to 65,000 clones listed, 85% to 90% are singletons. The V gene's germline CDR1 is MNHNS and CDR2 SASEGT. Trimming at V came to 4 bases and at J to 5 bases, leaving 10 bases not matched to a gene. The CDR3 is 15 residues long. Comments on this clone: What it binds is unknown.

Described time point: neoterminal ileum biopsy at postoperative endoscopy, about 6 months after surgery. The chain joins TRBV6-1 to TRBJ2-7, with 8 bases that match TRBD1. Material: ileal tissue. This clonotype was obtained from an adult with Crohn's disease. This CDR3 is CASSGQGKGGDEQYV. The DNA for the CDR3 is TGTGCCAGCAGTGGACAGGGGAAGGGCGGGGACGAGCAGTACGTC.